This T cell receptor beta chain was documented in a study of blood T cells in healthy people across ages. General observations from the study: Age showed a roughly linear inverse relationship with TCR beta diversity per million T cells.

A second PCR of 7 to 11 cycles used a sample-barcoded 5' primer and a J-beta primer mix. The template-switch adaptor was a 5' adaptor with 12 random nucleotides. It tagged each cDNA molecule. The yield of each sample was at least 3 million CDR3-containing paired-end reads. MiXCR was run by TCRdb on the 5' RACE reads, yielding one entry per CDR3 protein. This table has over 1,200,000 distinct CDR3 sequences, approximately 59% appearing once. The V gene's germline CDR1 is DFQATT and CDR2 SNEGSKA (reference sequence). The CDR3 is made up of 14 amino acids. With regard to this clonotype: Its antigen is still unknown.

The chain joins TRBV20-1 to TRBJ2-7; 11 positions agree with TRBD2. TRBJ2-5 matches the DNA end more closely, so the J call is doubtful. The sequence derives from a man aged 18 to 35 in good health. The sample comprised blood. This chain's CDR3 is CSGHRSGRVETQYF. Here the CDR3 DNA reads TGCAGTGGCCATCGTAGCGGGAGGGTCGAGACCCAGTACTTC.